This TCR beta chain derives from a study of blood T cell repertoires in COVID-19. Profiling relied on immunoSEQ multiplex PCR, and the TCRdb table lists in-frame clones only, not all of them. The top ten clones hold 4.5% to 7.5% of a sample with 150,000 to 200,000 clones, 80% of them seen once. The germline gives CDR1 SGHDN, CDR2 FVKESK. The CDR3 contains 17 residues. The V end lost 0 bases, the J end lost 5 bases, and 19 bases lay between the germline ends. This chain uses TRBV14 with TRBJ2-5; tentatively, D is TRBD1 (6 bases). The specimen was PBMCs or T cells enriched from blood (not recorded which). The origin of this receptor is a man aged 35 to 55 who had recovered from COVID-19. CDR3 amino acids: CASSQDRGASPLETQYF. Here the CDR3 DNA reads TGTGCCAGCAGCCAAGACAGGGGCGCCTCTCCCCTGGAGACCCAGTACTTC.